This TCR beta chain derives from a study of beta chain features in type 1 diabetes. Overall study findings and caveats: When Type 1 diabetes patients were examined, their TCRB CDR3s proved moderately but significantly shorter in all four CD4+ subsets. Junctions at VDJ sites from type 1 diabetes patients had fewer insertions and more deletions.

cDNA synthesis used the whole RNA isolate, giving expressed TCRB sequences. Profiled with immunoSEQ multiplex PCR; TCRdb holds only in-frame clones, not every one. Here the sample spans fewer than 45,000 clones, around 63% being singletons. Notes on this clone: The antigen remains undetermined.

Purities in excess of 95% were seen in all sorted populations. Germline CDR1 and CDR2: LGHNA and YNFKEQ. Trimming took 4 bases from V and 4 from J; bases not matched to a gene: 11. The CDR3 is made up of 16 amino acids. The receptor comes from a young man with type 1 diabetes. Some clones in this sample may be carry-over from other donors' samples. Material: Tregs from blood. The V and J genes are TRBV4-2 and TRBJ2-3; 7 bases agree with TRBD2. The CDR3 region has the DNA TGTGCCAGCAGCCGAACCAACCGGGGGGATTCAGATACGCAGTATTTT. This codes for CASSRTNRGDSDTQYF.